This entry lists 10 T cell receptor beta chains sequenced from one sample in a study of blood T cell repertoires in COVID-19. The assay was immunoSEQ multiplex PCR, and TCRdb's table has in-frame clones only and misses some. The data contain 220,000 or so clones, about 78% of them seen just once; the ten biggest clones take up 5.5%. Material for sequencing was peripheral blood. The receptors were sampled from a woman in her 70s with acute or convalescent COVID-19.

The rearrangement uses TRBV19 and TRBJ2-2, with 10 bases that match TRBD2. The CDR3 is 16 amino acids. J gave up 4 bases and V 9 bases, and 11 bases lay outside the gene matches. CDR1 LNHDA and CDR2 SQIVND come from the germline V gene (reference sequence). The CDR3 coding sequence is TGTGCCAGCAAATCTAGCGGGAGAGTGGGCACCGGGGAGCTGTTTTTT. Amino acids: CASKSSGRVGTGELFF.

This clone has more than one count but fewer than ten. The same CDR3 also results from other DNA sequences found in this sample. The rearrangement links TRBV29-1 to TRBJ2-3, with D possibly TRBD1 on 6 matching bases. V was cut by 3 bases and J by 4 bases, with 8 bases left in between. The CDR3 has 12 amino acids. Germline-derived CDR1 and CDR2 are SQVTM and ANQGSEA. CDR3 protein: CSVDKGADTQYF. The CDR3 bases are TGCAGCGTTGATAAGGGGGCAGATACGCAGTATTTT.

This clone was counted a few times. The V call is TRBV6-1, the J call TRBJ2-7; D may be TRBD1 (5 bases). V was pared by 2 bases and J by 5 bases, with 16 bases between. This CDR3 contains 15 residues. CDR1 and CDR2 (germline): MNHNS, SASEGT. The CDR3 loop is CASSERFQGTDEQYF. The DNA for the CDR3 is TGTGCCAGCAGTGAACGGTTCCAGGGTACGGACGAGCAGTACTTC.

This chain joins TRBV19 and TRBJ1-4; possibly TRBD1 for D (6 bases). This CDR3 spans 13 amino acids. Germline values: CDR1 LNHDA, CDR2 SQIVND (reference sequence). The V gene lost 9 bases and the J gene lost 8 bases, with 16 bases spanning the gap. The CDR3 region is CASRTGIDEKLFF. The CDR3 DNA reads TGTGCCAGCAGAACAGGGATCGACGAAAAACTGTTTTTT.

This clone has just a few counts. V is TRBV30 and J is TRBJ2-3, with no clear D. Germline V gene lookup returns CDR1 GTSNPN and CDR2 SVGIG (reference sequence). V lost 2 bases, J lost 9 bases, and 6 bases lay in between. There are 10 residues in the CDR3. CDR3 amino acids: CAWSRETQYF. The CDR3 bases are TGTGCCTGGAGTAGAGAGACGCAGTATTTT.

The chain recombines TRBV3-1 (or the pseudogene TRBV3-2) with TRBJ1-2, with a possible D match to TRBD1 (5 bases). Germline values: CDR1 LGHDT, CDR2 YNNKEL (reference sequence). Trimming cost V 0 bases and J 6 bases, with 14 bases left between them. This CDR3 contains 15 residues. The CDR3 region is CASSQDSQGRDGYTF. CDR3 nucleotides: TGTGCCAGCAGCCAAGATTCCCAGGGTAGGGATGGCTACACCTTC.

The chain couples TRBV5-1 to TRBJ1-4, with 9 bases that match TRBD1. The V segment lost 2 bases and the J segment 7 bases; nucleotides outside the gene matches: 6. Per germline, CDR1 SGHRS and CDR2 YFSETQ. The CDR3 consists of 15 residues. CDR3 bases: TGCGCCAGCAGCTTCGGACAGGGGAGGCGTGAAAAACTGTTTTTT. Translation: CASSFGQGRREKLFF.

J is TRBJ2-2 and V is TRBV10-3; D not resolved. V lost 4 bases to trimming and J lost 1 base, with 10 bases between them. CDR1 and CDR2 from the germline V gene are ENHRY and SYGVKD. The CDR3 extends over 15 amino acids. The DNA of the CDR3 is TGTGCCATCAGTGCATATCAGGAGAACACCGGGGAGCTGTTTTTT. Translation: CAISAYQENTGELFF.

The V call is TRBV11-3, the J call TRBJ2-1, with 11 nucleotides matching TRBD2. The CDR3 runs to 15 residues. Per germline, CDR1 SGHNT and CDR2 YENEEA. Trimming took 4 bases from V and 5 from J; bases not matched to a gene: 4. The CDR3, as DNA: TGTGCCAGCAGCTCCGTAGCGGGAGGGCACAATGAGCAGTTCTTC. Its translation: CASSSVAGGHNEQFF. The whole variable domain, remainder taken from reference TRBV11-3 and TRBJ2-1, is EAGVVQSPRYKIIEKKQPVAFWCNPISGHNTLYWYLQNLGQGPELLIRYENEEAVDDSQLPKDRFSAERLKGVDSTLKIQPAELGDSAVYLCASSSVAGGHNEQFFGPGTRLTVL.

The CDR3 loop is CASSLGTGAAGYEQYF. The CDR3 coding sequence is TGTGCCAGCAGCTTAGGGACAGGGGCCGCAGGCTACGAGCAGTACTTC. The J gene is TRBJ2-7, the V gene TRBV7-2; 9 nucleotides match TRBD1. The CDR3 runs 16 residues. The germline V gene encodes CDR1 SGHTA and CDR2 FQGNSA. The ends lost 1 base at V and 3 bases at J; junction bases unmatched: 7.